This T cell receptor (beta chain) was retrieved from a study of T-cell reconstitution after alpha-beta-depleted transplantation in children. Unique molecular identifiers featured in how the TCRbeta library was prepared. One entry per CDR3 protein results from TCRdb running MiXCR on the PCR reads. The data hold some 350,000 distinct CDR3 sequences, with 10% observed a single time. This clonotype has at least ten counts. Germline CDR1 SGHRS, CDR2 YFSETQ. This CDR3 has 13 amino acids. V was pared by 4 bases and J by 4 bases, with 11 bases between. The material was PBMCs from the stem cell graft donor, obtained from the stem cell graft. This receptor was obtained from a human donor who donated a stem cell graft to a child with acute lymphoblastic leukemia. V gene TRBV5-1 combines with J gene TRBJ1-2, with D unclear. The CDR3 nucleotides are TGCGCCAGCAGCACGGACGGATCCTATGGCTACACCTTC. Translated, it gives CASSTDGSYGYTF.